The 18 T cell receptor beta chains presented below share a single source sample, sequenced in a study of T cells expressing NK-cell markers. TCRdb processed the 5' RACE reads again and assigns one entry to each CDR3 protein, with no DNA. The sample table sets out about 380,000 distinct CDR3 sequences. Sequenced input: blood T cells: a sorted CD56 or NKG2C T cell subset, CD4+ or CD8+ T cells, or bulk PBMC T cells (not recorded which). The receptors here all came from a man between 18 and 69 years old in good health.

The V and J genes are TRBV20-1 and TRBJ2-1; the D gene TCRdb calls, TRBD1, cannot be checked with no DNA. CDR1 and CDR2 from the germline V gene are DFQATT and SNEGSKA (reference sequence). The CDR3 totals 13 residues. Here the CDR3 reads CSATWGPYNEQFF.

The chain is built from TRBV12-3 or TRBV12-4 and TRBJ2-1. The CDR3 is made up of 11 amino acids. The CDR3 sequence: CASTVRYEQFF.

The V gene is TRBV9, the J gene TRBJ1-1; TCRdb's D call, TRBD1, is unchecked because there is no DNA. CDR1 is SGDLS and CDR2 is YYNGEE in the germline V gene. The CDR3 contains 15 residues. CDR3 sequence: CASSAAGGKHTEAFF.

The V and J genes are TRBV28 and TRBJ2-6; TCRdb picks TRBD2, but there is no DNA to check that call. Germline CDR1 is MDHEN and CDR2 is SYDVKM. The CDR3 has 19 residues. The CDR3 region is CASSLLVQSRGPGANVLTF. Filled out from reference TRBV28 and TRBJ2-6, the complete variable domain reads DVKVTQSSRYLVKRTGEKVFLECVQDMDHENMFWYRQDPGLGLRLIYFSYDVKMKEKGDIPEGYSVSREKKERFSLILESASTNQTSMYLCASSLLVQSRGPGANVLTFGAGSRLTVL.

CDR3: CATRTQKNSPLHF. The V call is TRBV6-1, the J call TRBJ1-6. This CDR3 has 13 residues. Germline V lookup: CDR1 MNHNS, CDR2 SASEGT.

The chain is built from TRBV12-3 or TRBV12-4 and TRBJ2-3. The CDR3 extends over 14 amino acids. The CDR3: CASTLGTNTDTQYF.

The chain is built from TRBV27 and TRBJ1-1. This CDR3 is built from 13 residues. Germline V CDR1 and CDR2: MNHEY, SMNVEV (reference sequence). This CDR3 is CASRDGWYTEAFF.

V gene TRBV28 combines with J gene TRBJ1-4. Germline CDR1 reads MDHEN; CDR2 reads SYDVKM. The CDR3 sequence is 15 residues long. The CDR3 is CASSSPSRPDEKLFF.

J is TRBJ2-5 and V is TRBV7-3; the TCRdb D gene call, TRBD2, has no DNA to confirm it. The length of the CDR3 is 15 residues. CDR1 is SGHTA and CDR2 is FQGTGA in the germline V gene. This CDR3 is CASSIGPQPWETQYF.

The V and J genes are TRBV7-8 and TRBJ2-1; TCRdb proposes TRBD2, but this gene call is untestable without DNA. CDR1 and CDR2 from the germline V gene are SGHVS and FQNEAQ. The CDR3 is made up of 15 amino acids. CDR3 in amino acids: CASSSIAGMYNEQFF.

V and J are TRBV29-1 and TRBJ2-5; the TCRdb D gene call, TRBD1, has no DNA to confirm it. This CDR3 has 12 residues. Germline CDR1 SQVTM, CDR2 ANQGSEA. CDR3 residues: CSFPGGGETQYF.

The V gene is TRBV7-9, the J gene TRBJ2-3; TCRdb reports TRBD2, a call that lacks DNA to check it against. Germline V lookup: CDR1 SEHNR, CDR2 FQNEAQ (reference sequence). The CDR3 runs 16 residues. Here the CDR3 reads CASSLGLAGGTDTQYF. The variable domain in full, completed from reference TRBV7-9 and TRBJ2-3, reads DTGVSQNPRHKITKRGQNVTFRCDPISEHNRLYWYRQTLGQGPEFLTYFQNEAQLEKSRLLSDRFSAERPKGSFSTLEIQRTEQGDSAMYLCASSLGLAGGTDTQYFGPGTRLTVL.

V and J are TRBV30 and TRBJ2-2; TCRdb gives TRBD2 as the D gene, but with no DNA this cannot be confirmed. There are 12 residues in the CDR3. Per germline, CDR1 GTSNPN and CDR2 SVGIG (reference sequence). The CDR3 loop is CAWRGLGGELFF.

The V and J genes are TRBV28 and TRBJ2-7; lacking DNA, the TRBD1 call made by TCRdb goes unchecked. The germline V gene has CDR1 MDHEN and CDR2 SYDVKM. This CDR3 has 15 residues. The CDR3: CASSPQGRMPYEQYF. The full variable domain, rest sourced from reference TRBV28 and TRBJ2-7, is DVKVTQSSRYLVKRTGEKVFLECVQDMDHENMFWYRQDPGLGLRLIYFSYDVKMKEKGDIPEGYSVSREKKERFSLILESASTNQTSMYLCASSPQGRMPYEQYFGPGTRLTVT.

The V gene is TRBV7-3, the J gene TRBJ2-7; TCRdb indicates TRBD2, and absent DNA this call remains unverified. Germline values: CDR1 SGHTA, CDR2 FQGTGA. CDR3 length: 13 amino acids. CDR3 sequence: CASSLSPLDEQYF.

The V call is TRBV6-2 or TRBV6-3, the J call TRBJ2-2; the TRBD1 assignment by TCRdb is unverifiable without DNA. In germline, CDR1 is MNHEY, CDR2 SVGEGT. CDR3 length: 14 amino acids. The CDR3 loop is CASSSLGGSGELFF.

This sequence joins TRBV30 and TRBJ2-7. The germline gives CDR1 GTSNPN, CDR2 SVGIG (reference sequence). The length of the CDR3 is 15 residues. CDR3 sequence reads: CAWSVGASVLGEQYF.

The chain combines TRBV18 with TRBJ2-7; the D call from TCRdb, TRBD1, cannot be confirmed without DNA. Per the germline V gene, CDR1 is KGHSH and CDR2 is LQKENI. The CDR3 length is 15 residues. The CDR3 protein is CASSPQTGPAYEQYF.